This entry describes one T cell receptor (beta chain). Its cognate antigen is unknown. J was trimmed by 6 bases and V by 5 bases; bases with no gene match: 9. The CDR3 is made up of 14 amino acids. Germline V gene lookup returns CDR1 SGHVS and CDR2 FNYEAQ. The sample belongs to a study of graft-versus-host responses after intestinal transplantation. Study observations and caveats: Present in recipient marrow, GvH clones included some that appeared first in ileum or blood.

The data were produced by immunoSEQ multiplex PCR, yet TCRdb's version contains in-frame clones alone and is incomplete. The profile shows under 100,000 clones, roughly 93% of them singletons. The source material was unstimulated CD8+ T cells sorted from spleen or lymph node cells, sampled before transplant. The source is a human donor who was the organ donor for an intestinal transplant. This chain uses TRBV7-6 with TRBJ1-2; 7 bases line up with TRBD1. This CDR3 is CASSPRQGGDGYTF. For the CDR3, the DNA is TGTGCCAGCAGCCCGCGACAGGGTGGAGATGGCTACACCTTC. Based on the CDR3 plus reference TRBV7-6 and TRBJ1-2, the full variable domain is GAGVSQSPRYKVTKRGQDVALRCDPISGHVSLYWYRQALGQGPEFLTYFNYEAQQDKSGLPNDRFSAERPEGSISTLTIQRTEQRDSAMYRCASSPRQGGDGYTFGSGTRLTVV.